What follows is one T cell receptor beta chain and its context. The CDR3 is 16 amino acids. Germline-derived CDR1 and CDR2 are MNHEY and SVGAGI. Trimming took 2 bases from V and 2 from J; bases not matched to a gene: 5. This entry belongs to a study of blood T cell repertoires in COVID-19. Study background: Sites across the United States, Italy and Spain contributed samples from acute and convalescent COVID-19. Sources were T cells, B-cell-depleted T cells, or PBMCs; the material itself was cDNA or gDNA.

Original methodology: It was from reference gene primer amplification that nucleated cell counts were estimated. Assay used: immunoSEQ multiplex PCR; TCRdb lists only in-frame clones, some missing. Clonal size and the V and J genes are those of that table, whereas D and trimming came from the DNA. This sample has about 90,000 clones, with 65% to 90% found just once. This TCR was sampled from a man of 80 years or more with acute or convalescent COVID-19. The V call is TRBV6-5, the J call TRBJ2-3, with TRBD2 matching over 9 bases. What was sequenced was peripheral blood. CDR3 sequence reads: CASSYGGLAITDTQYF. Written as DNA, the CDR3 is TGTGCCAGCAGTTACGGGGGACTAGCTATCACAGATACGCAGTATTTT.